This TCR beta chain was recorded in a study of control samples from healthy donors and cancer patients. Assay used: immunoSEQ multiplex PCR; TCRdb lists only in-frame clones, some missing. The sample records around 170,000 clones, around 94% being singletons. This CDR3 contains 14 residues. CDR1 is GTSNPN and CDR2 is SVGIG in the germline V gene (reference sequence). J was trimmed by 6 bases and V by 0 bases; bases with no gene match: 3. The gene calls are TRBV30 and TRBJ2-7, with TRBD2 matching over 12 bases. The sequence was obtained from a man aged 30-40 years in good health. Sequencing was carried out using blood. CDR3 amino acids: CAWSVTSGSSEQYF. In nucleotides, the CDR3 is TGTGCCTGGAGTGTGACTAGCGGGAGTAGCGAGCAGTACTTC.